Sequencing of this T cell receptor beta chain was carried out in a study of control samples from healthy donors and cancer patients (dated by TCRdb to about 2020). Concerning this clone itself: Its antigen is still unknown. One base away there is no much larger clone; base qualities are not given.

The library was prepared using the immunoSEQ multiplex PCR assay. Not all clones reach the TCRdb copy of this immuneACCESS table, which keeps in-frame sequences only. Checked studies attribute under half of the gap to unresolved V genes and leave the rest unexplained. The sample records 200,000 to 250,000 clones, just under 95% of which are singletons. The ten largest make up about 1.6% of the sample. The CDR3 runs 14 amino acids, cysteine and phenylalanine included. Solely the CDR3 DNA is kept, with 42 bases framed from the first base. The CDR1 and CDR2 encoded by the germline V gene are MGHDK and SYGVNS. V is pared back by 1 base and J by 5 bases, with 11 bases lying between the germline termini.

Source material: blood. The receptor was isolated from a man aged 45 to 65 in good health. The chain is assembled from TRBV25-1 and TRBJ2-5, with the identity of the D gene unclear. This receptor has the CDR3 CASSESPSAETQYF. The bases are TGTGCCAGCAGTGAATCTCCCTCGGCGGAGACCCAGTACTTC.